This T cell receptor (beta chain) was obtained from a study of graft-versus-host responses after intestinal transplantation. Germline CDR1 reads SEHNR; CDR2 reads FQNEAQ (reference sequence). The CDR3 sequence is 17 residues long. V shed 7 bases, J shed 4 bases, and the junction held 14 bases outside the gene matches. Notes on this clone: Its antigen is unknown.

Repertoires were generated with immunoSEQ multiplex PCR, while TCRdb's copy carries only in-frame clones and drops some. This sample has 85,000 to 100,000 clones, with approximately 94% found just once. This chain links TRBV7-9 with TRBJ2-2, with TRBD2 identical over 8 bases. The receptor was derived from a human donor who received an intestinal transplant. Material: unstimulated CD8+ T cells sorted from spleen or lymph node cells, obtained before intestinal transplant. The CDR3 is CASISGGSYLSTGELFF. In DNA form, the CDR3 reads TGTGCCAGCATCTCGGGGGGGTCCTACCTGAGCACCGGGGAGCTGTTTTTT.